This TCR beta chain was identified during a study of CD8+ T cells in alopecia areata. General study results and limits: Compared with normal scalp, lesional scalp had higher clonality and more expanded CD8+ clones. Scalp specimens additionally yield sequences from normal skin's resident alphabeta T cells.

Extraction and reverse transcription of RNA yielded cDNA as the sequencing template. The protocol was immunoSEQ multiplex PCR, while the TCRdb copy is restricted to in-frame clones and leaves out a portion. The sample yields 93,000 or so clones, roughly 53% seen once. Notes on this clone: As yet, its antigen is unknown.

PBMC-derived CD4+ and CD8+ T cells were sorted. Germline values: CDR1 ENHRY, CDR2 SYGVKD. Trimming cost V 6 bases and J 8 bases; bases outside gene matches: 14. CDR3 length equals 16 residues. J is TRBJ2-3 and V is TRBV10-3, with 10 bases fitting TRBD1. This receptor was obtained from a human donor in good health. The source material was CD4+ T cells sorted from blood. The CDR3 DNA is TGTGCCATCAGAATACATCCGGGACAGGGGCAGGCTACGCAGTATTTT. Its translation: CAIRIHPGQGQATQYF.